The T cell receptor beta chain described here comes from a study of cytomegalovirus exposure and HLA in healthy donors. With 60 Vbeta and 13 Jbeta primers, the PCR was carried out. TCRdb keeps only in-frame clones here, not all; method: immunoSEQ multiplex PCR. The sample carries over 100,000 clones, roughly 72% recorded once. The CDR3 is 15 residues long. Losses at the gene ends were 0 bases for V and 10 bases for J; bases not matched to a gene: 8. Germline V gives CDR1 SGHRS, CDR2 YFSETQ. The chain recombines TRBV5-1 with TRBJ2-1; TRBD2 matches 9 bases. This TCR was sampled from a young woman in good health and CMV-seropositive. The sample comprised PBMCs. CDR3: CASSLVPAGGGEQFF. CDR3 DNA: TGCGCCAGCAGCTTGGTTCCAGCGGGGGGAGGAGAGCAGTTCTTC.